This entry features one T cell receptor (beta chain) sequence. The authors' processing: Reference gene primer amplification yielded estimated nucleated cell counts. Assay used: immunoSEQ multiplex PCR; TCRdb lists only in-frame clones, some missing. V and J calls and clone size are copied from that table; D and trimming were computed from the DNA. The sample records hundreds of thousands of clones, nearly 90% being singletons. This sample is drawn from a study of blood T cell repertoires in COVID-19. In the study overall: Samples representing acute and convalescent COVID-19 were sourced from the United States, Italy and Spain. PBMCs, B-cell-depleted T cells, or T cells were the source of the cDNA or gDNA that made up the material.

V was trimmed by 4 bases and J by 4 bases, leaving 15 bases between them. There are 15 residues in the CDR3. Germline loops: CDR1 SGDLS, CDR2 YYNGEE. This receptor was identified in a woman aged 18 to 35 who had recovered from COVID-19. The chain is built from TRBV9 and TRBJ2-1; tentative D call: TRBD2 (7 bases). Sample: peripheral blood. The CDR3 spells CASSPKGEGYNEQFF. CDR3 sequence (DNA): TGTGCCAGCAGCCCGAAGGGGGAGGGATACAATGAGCAGTTCTTC.